This record concerns one T cell receptor (beta chain) sequence. What it binds is not known. With around 16 and 10 cycles respectively, two nested PCRs were carried out on TCRalpha and TCRbeta cDNA. From the 5' RACE reads, TCRdb lists one entry per CDR3 protein and no DNA. This sample's table reports 140,000 to 150,000 distinct CDR3 sequences. Every single donor had an approximately 2.3 ml blood sample drawn. The sample belongs to a study of monozygotic twins with inflammatory bowel disease. General study points: IBD-affected twins scored below their healthy co-twins in TCRbeta diversity (inverse Simpson).

In germline, CDR1 is KGHSH, CDR2 LQKENI. There are 11 residues in the CDR3. This clonotype originated in a human donor with ulcerative colitis or Crohn's disease, or a healthy co-twin of an affected twin (not recorded which). The chain carries TRBV18 and TRBJ2-2. The sample comprised blood. The CDR3 loop reads CASSPAGELFF.